This T cell receptor (beta chain) was observed in a study of blood T cell repertoires in COVID-19. The overall study: Acute and convalescent COVID-19 specimens originated in the United States, Italy and Spain. PBMCs, B-cell-depleted T cells, or T cells were the source of the cDNA or gDNA that made up the material.

Assay: immunoSEQ multiplex PCR; the TCRdb copy retains only in-frame clones and omits some. The sample lists 250,000 to 350,000 clones, around four fifths occurring once. The sequenced material came from peripheral blood. The TCR sequence derives from a woman between 45 and 65 years old with active or convalescent COVID-19.

CDR3 nucleotides: TGCAGCGTTGAAGGCGTGACAGGACCCTACGAGCAGTACTTC. Encoded protein: CSVEGVTGPYEQYF. This chain uses TRBV29-1 with TRBJ2-7; tentative D call: TRBD1 (6 bases). The V gene lost 1 base and the J gene lost 2 bases, with 12 bases spanning the gap. CDR3 length equals 14 residues. The germline gives CDR1 SQVTM, CDR2 ANQGSEA.